The 22 T cell receptor beta chains listed next were all sequenced from one sample in a study of blood T cell repertoires in COVID-19. Data came from immunoSEQ multiplex PCR; TCRdb stores just in-frame clones and leaves some out. Seen here are approximately 240,000 clones, roughly four fifths observed once, and the top ten hold about 2.9%. The sequenced sample was peripheral blood. These receptor sequences come from a young woman who had recovered from COVID-19.

The chain combines TRBV7-2 with TRBJ1-2; weak D call: TRBD1 (5 bases). The germline V and J ends were trimmed by 5 bases and 2 bases, with 15 bases remaining between them. The germline V gene encodes CDR1 SGHTA and CDR2 FQGNSA. This CDR3 contains 15 residues. CDR3: CASSPQGGVNYGYTF. As DNA, the CDR3 is TGTGCCAGCAGCCCCCAGGGAGGGGTCAACTATGGCTACACCTTC. The full variable domain, completed using reference TRBV7-2 and TRBJ1-2, is GAGVSQSPSNKVTEKGKDVELRCDPISGHTALYWYRQSLGQGLEFLIYFQGNSAPDKSGLPSDRFSAERTGGSVSTLTIQRTQQEDSAVYLCASSPQGGVNYGYTFGSGTRLTVV.

This chain joins TRBV19 and TRBJ2-1, with 8 bases aligning to TRBD1. The CDR3 consists of 14 residues. Germline V gene sequence: CDR1 LNHDA, CDR2 SQIVND (reference sequence). The junction had 10 bases not matched to a gene; V was cut back by 9 bases and J by 6 bases. The CDR3 is CASQDREGSNEQFF. The DNA of the CDR3 is TGTGCCAGCCAGGACAGGGAAGGGAGCAATGAGCAGTTCTTC.

The chain joins TRBV28 to TRBJ2-6, with 8 bases lining up with TRBD1. Trimming at V came to 3 bases and at J to 0 bases, leaving 10 bases not matched to a gene. The V gene's germline CDR1 is MDHEN and CDR2 SYDVKM. The CDR3 has 19 amino acids. The CDR3 DNA is TGTGCCAGCAGTTTCTATTACGGACAGGGAGCCTCTGGGGCCAACGTCCTGACTTTC. Residues: CASSFYYGQGASGANVLTF.

V gene TRBV3-1 (or the pseudogene TRBV3-2) combines with J gene TRBJ2-2; 8 nucleotides match TRBD1. The CDR3 sequence is 19 residues long. V gave up 4 bases and J gave up 5 bases; unmatched junction bases: 18. CDR1 is LGHDT and CDR2 is YNNKEL in the germline V gene (reference sequence). The CDR3 DNA follows: TGTGCCAGCAGCCCTTTACACACCGGGAACAGGGGGAAGACCGGGGAGCTGTTTTTT. Encoded protein: CASSPLHTGNRGKTGELFF.

This clone was counted only a few times. The chain uses TRBV9 and TRBJ2-1; D not resolved. With 0 bases removed from V and 7 bases from J, the gap between germline ends came to 5 bases. This CDR3 comprises 12 residues. CDR1 and CDR2 (germline): SGDLS, YYNGEE. CDR3 sequence: CASSVGLNEQFF. The CDR3 DNA sequence: TGTGCCAGCAGCGTAGGTCTTAATGAGCAGTTCTTC.

The J gene is TRBJ2-1, the V gene TRBV5-4; the match to TRBD2 covers 15 bases. This CDR3 is 18 amino acids long. The germline CDR1 and CDR2 sequences are SGHNT and YYREEE (reference sequence). Trimming at V came to 4 bases and at J to 6 bases, leaving 11 bases not matched to a gene. The DNA for the CDR3 is TGTGCCAGCAGCCCGGGGACTAGCGGGAGGTTCCCACCCAATGAGCAGTTCTTC. Its translation is CASSPGTSGRFPPNEQFF.

The V gene is TRBV9, the J gene TRBJ2-7; D gene unclear. The CDR3 totals 13 residues. Deletions cut 3 bases from V and 2 bases from J, with 9 bases between. Germline V gene lookup returns CDR1 SGDLS and CDR2 YYNGEE. The CDR3 sequence is CASSGQVAYEQYF. The CDR3 nucleotides are TGTGCCAGCAGCGGCCAGGTCGCCTACGAGCAGTACTTC.

The rearrangement links TRBV28 to TRBJ1-1; D is possibly TRBD1 (5 bases). Deletions cut 3 bases from V and 1 base from J, with 9 bases between. The germline gives CDR1 MDHEN, CDR2 SYDVKM. This CDR3 is 14 amino acids long. This chain's CDR3 is CASSFPGGNTEAFF. The CDR3 region has the DNA TGTGCCAGCAGTTTTCCCGGGGGGAACACTGAAGCTTTCTTT. The full variable domain, in which reference TRBV28 and TRBJ1-1 provide the parts outside the CDR3, is DVKVTQSSRYLVKRTGEKVFLECVQDMDHENMFWYRQDPGLGLRLIYFSYDVKMKEKGDIPEGYSVSREKKERFSLILESASTNQTSMYLCASSFPGGNTEAFFGQGTRLTVV.

The chain has TRBV12-5 and TRBJ2-7, with a tentative D call TRBD2 (6 bases). Trimming removed 7 bases at V and 2 bases at J, with 18 bases between. The germline V gene has CDR1 LGHNT and CDR2 FRNRAP. This CDR3 spans 15 amino acids. CDR3 amino acids: CASAHTGTSPYEQYF. The CDR3 nucleotides read TGTGCTAGTGCCCATACCGGGACTTCCCCCTACGAGCAGTACTTC.

This chain joins TRBV19 and TRBJ1-1, with 7 nucleotides matching TRBD1. This CDR3 contains 15 residues. CDR1 and CDR2 from the germline V gene are LNHDA and SQIVND (reference sequence). The trim removed 3 bases at V and 3 bases at J, leaving 7 bases unmatched. Here the CDR3 reads CASSMSGGLDTEAFF. The CDR3 DNA sequence: TGTGCCAGTAGTATGTCAGGGGGTCTCGACACTGAAGCTTTCTTT. Together with reference TRBV19 and TRBJ1-1, the CDR3 gives the full variable domain: DGGITQSPKYLFRKEGQNVTLSCEQNLNHDAMYWYRQDPGQGLRLIYYSQIVNDFQKGDIAEGYSVSREKKESFPLTVTSAQKNPTAFYLCASSMSGGLDTEAFFGQGTRLTVV.

The chain combines TRBV27 with TRBJ2-5, with a tentative D call TRBD2 (5 bases). Germline V gene data show CDR1 as MNHEY and CDR2 as SMNVEV (reference sequence). The CDR3 is made up of 14 amino acids. The V gene lost 2 bases and the J gene lost 5 bases, with 12 bases spanning the gap. CDR3 DNA sequence: TGTGCCAGCAGTTTAGCGGCTACGGGGGAGACCCAGTACTTC. Translated: CASSLAATGETQYF.

This rearrangement joins TRBV6-5 to TRBJ2-5; possible D gene TRBD1, 6 bases. Trimming stripped 0 bases from V and 13 bases from J, with 15 bases between. The CDR3 covers 13 residues. Per germline, CDR1 MNHEY and CDR2 SVGAGI. CDR3 region: CASSYSHLGAGYF. CDR3 DNA: TGTGCCAGCAGTTACTCCCACTTGGGGGCGGGGTACTTC.

The rearrangement joins TRBV10-2 to TRBJ1-5, with D possibly matching TRBD1 (5 bases). The CDR3 totals 13 residues. Trimming cost V 8 bases and J 0 bases, with 8 bases left between them. Germline values: CDR1 WSHSY, CDR2 SAAADI. The CDR3, as DNA: TGCGCCAGCGGTGGACATAGCAATCAGCCCCAGCATTTT. It translates to CASGGHSNQPQHF.

A few counts support this clone. The genes are TRBV5-1 and TRBJ2-2; 7 bases fit TRBD1. After removal of 0 bases from V and 4 bases from J, the junction contained 6 bases not matched to a gene. The CDR3 loop spans 16 amino acids. In germline, CDR1 is SGHRS, CDR2 YFSETQ. CDR3 sequence reads: CASSLGGGAVTGELFF. The DNA for the CDR3 is TGCGCCAGCAGCTTGGGAGGGGGCGCGGTCACCGGGGAGCTGTTTTTT. Based on the CDR3 plus reference TRBV5-1 and TRBJ2-2, the full variable domain is KAGVTQTPRYLIKTRGQQVTLSCSPISGHRSVSWYQQTPGQGLQFLFEYFSETQRNKGNFPGRFSGRQFSNSRSEMNVSTLELGDSALYLCASSLGGGAVTGELFFGEGSRLTVL.

The chain uses TRBV3-1 (or the pseudogene TRBV3-2) and TRBJ1-1; 7 nucleotides match TRBD1. The trim removed 4 bases at V and 0 bases at J, leaving 11 bases unmatched. CDR1 is LGHDT and CDR2 is YNNKEL in the germline V gene (reference sequence). The CDR3 spans 17 residues. The CDR3 protein is CASSRGTEFLMNTEAFF. The CDR3 region has the DNA TGTGCCAGCAGCCGGGGGACAGAATTTCTAATGAACACTGAAGCTTTCTTT.

This chain joins TRBV7-2 and TRBJ2-1, with TRBD2 matching 14 bases. The CDR3 runs to 15 residues. In germline, CDR1 is SGHTA, CDR2 FQGNSA. V shed 5 bases and J 10 bases; nucleotides not matched to a gene: 7. DNA for the CDR3: TGTGCCAGCAGCCAGGGACTAGCGGGAGTGCGAGAGCAGTTCTTC. It codes for CASSQGLAGVREQFF. The complete variable domain, with remaining parts taken from reference TRBV7-2 and TRBJ2-1, reads GAGVSQSPSNKVTEKGKDVELRCDPISGHTALYWYRQSLGQGLEFLIYFQGNSAPDKSGLPSDRFSAERTGGSVSTLTIQRTQQEDSAVYLCASSQGLAGVREQFFGPGTRLTVL.

J is TRBJ2-7 and V is TRBV2; D is uncertain. This CDR3 comprises 15 residues. Per the germline V gene, CDR1 is SNHLY and CDR2 is FYNNEI. Deletions cut 3 bases from V and 7 bases from J, with 19 bases between. CDR3 nucleotides: TGTGCCAGCAGTGACGGCGGTTCCTTAGGATGGGAGCAGTACTTC. The encoded protein is CASSDGGSLGWEQYF.

This clone appeared a few times. The rearrangement joins TRBV9 to TRBJ1-2, with 12 bases identical to TRBD1. J was trimmed by 4 bases and V by 6 bases; bases with no gene match: 16. Germline V gene lookup returns CDR1 SGDLS and CDR2 YYNGEE. This CDR3 comprises 18 residues. The CDR3 bases are TGTGCCAGCACCGCCCAGCGGGACAGGGGGCGCGAGTCCTATGGCTACACCTTC. Amino acid sequence: CASTAQRDRGRESYGYTF.

The V call is TRBV27, the J call TRBJ2-1; D perhaps matches TRBD2 (6 bases). CDR1 MNHEY and CDR2 SMNVEV come from the germline V gene (reference sequence). Between the trimmed V and J ends, which lost 6 bases and 8 bases, there was a span of 17 bases. The CDR3 spans 14 residues. As DNA, the CDR3 is TGTGCCAGCAGCCTGGGGACTCCGGGGGATGAGCAGTTCTTC. Protein product: CASSLGTPGDEQFF.

The chain links TRBV6-1 to TRBJ1-6, with D uncertain. Germline CDR1 is MNHNS and CDR2 is SASEGT. Trimming pared 0 bases from V and 8 bases from J, leaving 8 bases between. The CDR3 is made up of 14 amino acids. The CDR3 loop is CASSEALQDSPLHF. In DNA form, the CDR3 reads TGTGCCAGCAGTGAAGCGCTTCAGGATTCACCCCTCCACTTT.

About this clone: Different DNA sequences within this sample yield the same CDR3. This chain joins TRBV24-1 and TRBJ2-5; D may be TRBD1 (6 bases). This CDR3 contains 14 residues. In germline, CDR1 is KGHDR, CDR2 SFDVKD. The V end lost 3 bases, the J end lost 1 base, and 8 bases lay between the germline ends. The DNA of the CDR3 is TGTGCCACCAGTGATCGGACAGCCCAAGAGACCCAGTACTTC. Amino acid sequence: CATSDRTAQETQYF.

The CDR3 DNA sequence: TGTGCCAGCAGCCAATACAGGGTAGCTGGAAACACCATATATTTT. It translates to CASSQYRVAGNTIYF. V is TRBV14 and J is TRBJ1-3; the D gene is possibly TRBD1 (6 bases). The CDR3 is made up of 15 amino acids. Trimming stripped 2 bases from V and 2 bases from J, with 10 bases between. CDR1 and CDR2 (germline): SGHDN, FVKESK. Drawing the rest from reference TRBV14 and TRBJ1-3, the complete variable domain is EAGVTQFPSHSVIEKGQTVTLRCDPISGHDNLYWYRRVMGKEIKFLLHFVKESKQDESGMPNNRFLAERTGGTYSTLKVQPAELEDSGVYFCASSQYRVAGNTIYFGEGSWLTVV.